Included here is one TCR beta chain sequence, with context. This specimen comes from a study of blood T cell repertoires in COVID-19. The overall study: Researchers got acute and convalescent COVID-19 samples from the United States, Italy and Spain. T cells, B-cell-depleted T cells, or PBMCs supplied cDNA or gDNA.

The CDR3 totals 15 residues. With V trimmed by 5 bases and J by 7 bases, 5 bases remained unmatched. Germline CDR1 reads SGHRS; CDR2 reads YFSETQ. Study processing details: Amplification from reference gene primers served as the basis for estimated nucleated cell counts. TCRdb's copy holds only in-frame clones and misses some; the assay was immunoSEQ multiplex PCR. V and J calls and clone size are copied from that table; D and trimming were computed from the DNA. Among roughly 170,000 clones listed, approximately 85% were seen once. It was during active infection that Seattle patients were enrolled and then longitudinally followed.

The source is a woman aged 55 to 70 with COVID-19, enrolled during active disease. V and J are TRBV5-1 and TRBJ2-2; 13 bases match TRBD2. Sequences were obtained from peripheral blood. The CDR3 region is CASRPGLAGVGELFF. CDR3 DNA sequence: TGCGCCAGCAGACCCGGACTAGCGGGGGTCGGGGAGCTGTTTTTT.